These 20 T cell receptor beta chains share one sample of origin, sequenced in a study of T cells in localized non-small cell lung cancer (dated by TCRdb to about 2020). Receptor amplification or capture employed the immunoSEQ multiplex PCR assay. The clones in this table, taken by TCRdb from immuneACCESS, are in-frame only. Not every clone is retained; where verified, under half of the shortfall comes from an unresolved V gene, and the cause of the rest is unknown. In all, the sample holds about 17,000 clones, and around four fifths of those were seen once. Roughly 34% of the sample is taken by the ten largest. The starting material was peripheral blood, obtained before any cancer treatment. Source of these receptors: a male donor aged 60 or older with stage III lung adenocarcinoma.

The chain couples TRBV11-3 to TRBJ1-1; unclear D gene. The V gene lost 1 base and the J gene lost 6 bases, with 6 bases spanning the gap. There are 12 residues in the CDR3. Per germline, CDR1 SGHNT and CDR2 YENEEA. The CDR3 protein is CASSLGLSEAFF. Written as DNA, the CDR3 is TGTGCCAGCAGCTTAGGTTTATCTGAAGCTTTCTTT.

This chain connects TRBV6-6 to TRBJ2-5; maybe TRBD2 (5 bases). The germline gives CDR1 MNHNY, CDR2 SVGAGI (reference sequence). The CDR3 has 13 amino acids. The V gene lost 1 base and the J gene lost 5 bases, with 8 bases spanning the gap. Here the CDR3 reads CASSYFGEETQYF. The DNA for the CDR3 is TGTGCCAGCAGTTACTTTGGGGAGGAGACCCAGTACTTC.

This chain connects TRBV5-1 to TRBJ2-7; D is ambiguous. Per the germline V gene, CDR1 is SGHRS and CDR2 is YFSETQ. The CDR3 is made up of 12 amino acids. Deletions cut 9 bases from V and 6 bases from J, with 16 bases between. The CDR3 loop reads CATSMGFGEQYF. The CDR3 nucleotides are TGCGCCACCTCCATGGGGTTCGGCGAGCAGTACTTC.

This chain connects TRBV19 to TRBJ1-5; D is undetermined. CDR1 is LNHDA and CDR2 is SQIVND in the germline V gene (reference sequence). The CDR3 is 15 amino acids. V was shortened by 3 bases and J by 2 bases, with 11 bases between the two germline ends. Here the CDR3 reads CASSIGDSGNQPQHF. The CDR3 region has the DNA TGTGCCAGTAGTATTGGGGATTCGGGCAATCAGCCCCAGCATTTT.

This clone appeared a few times. The V call is TRBV10-1, the J call TRBJ2-3; 12 nucleotides match TRBD2. V lost 4 bases and J lost 4; bases outside the gene matches: 3. The CDR3 spans 15 residues. Germline V lookup: CDR1 WNHNN, CDR2 SYGVQD (reference sequence). CDR3 loop: CASSAASGGADTQYF. CDR3 coding DNA: TGCGCCAGCAGTGCGGCTAGCGGGGGGGCAGATACGCAGTATTTT.

This chain joins TRBV18 and TRBJ1-6, with no clear D. Germline CDR1 is KGHSH and CDR2 is LQKENI. The ends were cut back, 8 bases at V and 9 bases at J, with 17 bases in the middle. The CDR3 covers 14 residues. The CDR3 nucleotides are TGTGCCAGCCATTTATCGGACTCAACTTCACCCCTCCACTTT. Protein sequence: CASHLSDSTSPLHF.

This clone appeared once. V and J are TRBV5-1 and TRBJ2-1; D is possibly TRBD1 (6 bases). Trimming removed 6 bases from V and 5 bases from J, with 18 bases in between. The germline V gene encodes CDR1 SGHRS and CDR2 YFSETQ. This CDR3 comprises 15 residues. Here the CDR3 reads CASTTRPGENNEQFF. In DNA form, the CDR3 reads TGCGCCAGCACCACGAGGCCAGGGGAAAACAATGAGCAGTTCTTC.

The chain uses TRBV6-5 and TRBJ2-7; tentatively, D is TRBD2 (6 bases). V was pared by 6 bases and J by 2 bases, with 14 bases between. CDR1 is MNHEY and CDR2 is SVGAGI in the germline V gene. CDR3 length: 14 amino acids. CDR3 in DNA: TGTGCCAGCAGGGACGGGGGTTCCGCCTACGAGCAGTACTTC. Translated: CASRDGGSAYEQYF.

The rearrangement links TRBV5-1 to TRBJ1-2, with a tentative D call TRBD1 (5 bases). Germline V gene data show CDR1 as SGHRS and CDR2 as YFSETQ. The ends were cut back, 9 bases at V and 7 bases at J, with 25 bases in the middle. The CDR3 is made up of 15 amino acids. CDR3 in amino acids: CATPEGTIRGGGYTF. The CDR3 coding sequence is TGCGCCACACCAGAGGGGACGATCCGGGGGGGTGGCTACACCTTC.

The V and J genes are TRBV27 and TRBJ1-1; D is unclear. CDR1 MNHEY and CDR2 SMNVEV come from the germline V gene (reference sequence). Between the trimmed V and J ends, which lost 2 bases and 1 base, there was a span of 8 bases. CDR3 length: 14 amino acids. CDR3 sequence reads: CASSLAWKNTEAFF. The CDR3 DNA reads as TGTGCCAGCAGTTTAGCTTGGAAGAACACTGAAGCTTTCTTT.

V and J are TRBV30 and TRBJ2-3, with D possibly TRBD2 on 6 matching bases. The CDR3 consists of 14 residues. V was clipped by 2 bases and J by 0 bases, with 9 bases between them. Germline V CDR1 and CDR2: GTSNPN, SVGIG (reference sequence). CDR3 residues: CAWSRGLSTDTQYF. In DNA form, the CDR3 reads TGTGCCTGGAGTAGGGGACTTAGCACAGATACGCAGTATTTT.

The table lists this clone with a count of one. The chain is built from TRBV6-5 and TRBJ2-7, with 8 bases aligning to TRBD1. The CDR3 contains 15 residues. Germline trimming cut 0 bases from V and 3 bases from J; bases unmatched to any gene: 4. Germline CDR1 reads MNHEY; CDR2 reads SVGAGI. CDR3 nucleotide sequence: TGTGCCAGCAGTTACTCATACAGGGGGAGCTACGAGCAGTACTTC. Its translation is CASSYSYRGSYEQYF.

The chain couples TRBV29-1 to TRBJ1-2; D not certain. The length of the CDR3 is 14 residues. The V end lost 3 bases, the J end lost 3 bases, and 14 bases lay between the germline ends. Germline CDR1 is SQVTM and CDR2 is ANQGSEA. CDR3 nucleotide sequence: TGCAGCGTTGAGGGGTTCTCCTCTCACTATGGCTACACCTTC. Residues: CSVEGFSSHYGYTF. The complete variable domain, with remaining parts taken from reference TRBV29-1 and TRBJ1-2, reads SAVISQKPSRDICQRGTSLTIQCQVDSQVTMMFWYRQQPGQSLTLIATANQGSEATYESGFVIDKFPISRPNLTFSTLTVSNMSPEDSSIYLCSVEGFSSHYGYTFGSGTRLTVV.

This rearrangement joins TRBV19 to TRBJ2-1; 11 nucleotides line up with TRBD1. This CDR3 is 15 amino acids long. V shed 5 bases and J 8 bases; nucleotides not matched to a gene: 8. CDR1 LNHDA and CDR2 SQIVND come from the germline V gene (reference sequence). CDR3 region: CASSPWTGGWDEQFF. The CDR3 region has the DNA TGTGCCAGTAGTCCCTGGACAGGGGGCTGGGATGAGCAGTTCTTC. The variable domain in full, completed from reference TRBV19 and TRBJ2-1, reads DGGITQSPKYLFRKEGQNVTLSCEQNLNHDAMYWYRQDPGQGLRLIYYSQIVNDFQKGDIAEGYSVSREKKESFPLTVTSAQKNPTAFYLCASSPWTGGWDEQFFGPGTRLTVL.

V usage is TRBV15 and J usage is TRBJ1-1, with 7 bases that match TRBD1. Unmatched junction bases numbered 4, after V lost 6 bases and J lost 6 bases. This CDR3 comprises 12 residues. Germline V lookup: CDR1 LNHNV, CDR2 YYDKDF (reference sequence). CDR3 in amino acids: CATRTGQAEAFF. In DNA, the CDR3 is TGTGCCACCAGGACCGGACAGGCTGAAGCTTTCTTT.

J is TRBJ2-1 and V is TRBV19; 7 bases map to TRBD2. This CDR3 is 14 amino acids long. CDR1 and CDR2 (germline): LNHDA, SQIVND (reference sequence). With 7 bases clipped from V and 8 bases from J, the junction kept 11 bases outside the gene matches. The CDR3 nucleotides are TGTGCCAGTATCGGCGGGAGCAGAGAGGATGAGCAGTTCTTC. Translation: CASIGGSREDEQFF.

This chain links TRBV5-4 with TRBJ2-1; D unclear. The CDR3 has 13 residues. With 0 bases removed from V and 6 bases from J, the gap between germline ends came to 7 bases. CDR1 and CDR2 from the germline V gene are SGHNT and YYREEE (reference sequence). DNA of the CDR3: TGTGCCAGCAGCTTGGCCCAAACCAATGAGCAGTTCTTC. Translated, it gives CASSLAQTNEQFF.

CDR3 nucleotides: TGTGCCAGCGCCAGCAGTAGGGAGTTCTTC. Protein sequence: CASASSREFF. This chain joins TRBV6-1 and TRBJ2-1; D unclear. Trimming cost V 8 bases and J 14 bases, with 13 bases left between them. The CDR3 is made up of 10 amino acids. Germline V gives CDR1 MNHNS, CDR2 SASEGT.

The rearrangement uses TRBV11-2 and TRBJ2-5, with 12 bases that match TRBD2. The germline V gene encodes CDR1 SGHAT and CDR2 FQNNGV. J was trimmed by 2 bases and V by 4 bases; bases with no gene match: 2. The CDR3 spans 15 residues. As DNA, the CDR3 is TGTGCCAGCAGCTCTAGCGGGGGGGCTCAAGAGACCCAGTACTTC. As protein: CASSSSGGAQETQYF.

A word on this clone: A junction end diverges from the germline sequence, so it may reflect a read error. The chain has TRBV27 and TRBJ2-3; 7 bases map to TRBD1. Germline V gene data show CDR1 as MNHEY and CDR2 as SMNVEV (reference sequence). This CDR3 contains 14 residues. The CDR3 here is CASSLSGTASTPDF. The CDR3 DNA follows: TGTGCCAGCAGTTTATCCGGGACAGCAAGCACCCCGGATTTT.